This T cell receptor (beta chain) was recovered during a study of cytomegalovirus exposure and HLA in healthy donors. Germline V gene data show CDR1 as SQVTM and CDR2 as ANQGSEA. The trim removed 8 bases at V and 5 bases at J, leaving 7 bases unmatched. The CDR3 covers 12 residues. The sample holds a few counts of this clone. Primers: 60 Vbeta forward and 13 Jbeta reverse. TCRdb's copy holds only in-frame clones and misses some; the assay was immunoSEQ multiplex PCR. The sample lists some 130,000 clones, over 70% occurring once. Sequencing was done on a sample of PBMCs. The rearrangement joins TRBV29-1 to TRBJ2-3, with TRBD1 matching over 7 bases. The clonotype comes from a middle-aged man in good health and CMV-seronegative. The CDR3 region has the DNA TGCAGCCTTCTACAGGGGATAGATACGCAGTATTTT. Its protein product is CSLLQGIDTQYF.